These 13 T cell receptor beta chains were all obtained from the same sample, sequenced in a study of T-cell memory formation after mild COVID-19. TCRdb passed the 5' RACE reads through MiXCR, listing each CDR3 protein once. The table records some 280,000 distinct CDR3 sequences, 15% to 20% of them present only once. Sequencing was done on a sample of PBMCs or a T cell subset sorted from them (not recorded which). The receptors were gathered from a man between 18 and 29 years old who had mild COVID-19 (a few samples of this study predate the infection). Cell type and time point are not known.

This chain joins TRBV4-3 and TRBJ2-7; D is perhaps TRBD1 or TRBD2 (5 bases each). The CDR3 has 14 residues. Germline CDR1 is LGHNA and CDR2 is YSLEER. V gave up 0 bases and J gave up 5 bases, with 11 bases separating them. CDR3 DNA: TGCGCCAGCAGCCAAGATGGGGGTAGTGACGAGCAGTACTTC. The encoded protein is CASSQDGGSDEQYF.

This clonotype was counted a few times. The V gene is TRBV6-5, the J gene TRBJ2-5; 7 positions match TRBD2. The V gene end was trimmed by 7 bases and the J gene end by 1 base; junction bases not matched to a gene: 6. CDR1 and CDR2 from the germline V gene are MNHEY and SVGAGI. This CDR3 has 14 residues. The chain's CDR3 is CASKPRGSQETQYF. CDR3 coding DNA: TGTGCCAGCAAACCGCGGGGGAGCCAAGAGACCCAGTACTTC.

This clonotype was seen ten or more times. The chain has TRBV4-2 and TRBJ1-3; D perhaps matches TRBD1 (5 bases). CDR3 length: 16 residues. The germline V gene encodes CDR1 LGHNA and CDR2 YNFKEQ. Trimming stripped 3 bases from V and 4 bases from J, with 16 bases between. CDR3 DNA sequence: TGTGCCAGCAGCCAGGCGACAGTTTCCGTCGGAAACACCATATATTTT. Protein product: CASSQATVSVGNTIYF.

This clonotype was counted a few times. V and J are TRBV4-2 and TRBJ2-2, with 9 bases matching TRBD1. The junction had 8 bases not matched to a gene; V was cut back by 3 bases and J by 6 bases. This CDR3 is 16 amino acids long. Germline CDR1 LGHNA, CDR2 YNFKEQ. The DNA for the CDR3 is TGTGCCAGCAGCCAGGGACAGGGTTTTGAGCCCGGGGAGCTGTTTTTT. This codes for CASSQGQGFEPGELFF.

The chain couples TRBV4-3 to TRBJ2-3, with 7 bases identical to TRBD2. There are 14 residues in the CDR3. V shed 3 bases, J shed 1 base, and the junction held 1 base outside the gene matches. The V gene's germline CDR1 is LGHNA and CDR2 YSLEER. For the CDR3, the DNA is TGCGCCAGCAGCCACCGGGGGGGCACAGATACGCAGTATTTT. Encoded protein: CASSHRGGTDTQYF.

This clonotype has a count of ten or more. The genes are TRBV7-9 and TRBJ2-1, with 7 bases fitting TRBD1. V lost 4 bases and J lost 1; bases outside the gene matches: 4. Germline CDR1 SEHNR, CDR2 FQNEAQ (reference sequence). CDR3 length: 15 residues. The CDR3: CASSSRQGSYNEQFF. DNA for the CDR3: TGTGCCAGCAGCTCTCGACAGGGATCCTACAATGAGCAGTTCTTC.

This clonotype was seen ten or more times. The chain recombines TRBV27 with TRBJ2-3; the match to TRBD1 covers 10 bases. CDR1 and CDR2 (germline): MNHEY, SMNVEV (reference sequence). The CDR3 runs 16 residues. Trimming at V came to 4 bases and at J to 2 bases, leaving 6 bases not matched to a gene. This CDR3 is CASSSRDRGLTDTQYF. CDR3 nucleotide sequence: TGTGCCAGCAGTTCGCGCGACAGGGGGCTCACAGATACGCAGTATTTT.

The chain uses TRBV28 and TRBJ1-1; no clear D gene. V lost 2 bases, J lost 7 bases, and 5 bases lay in between. The length of the CDR3 is 11 residues. CDR1 is MDHEN, CDR2 SYDVKM, per germline. The CDR3 coding sequence is TGTGCCAGCAGTTTACGGCTTGAAGCTTTCTTT. Translation: CASSLRLEAFF.

The chain links TRBV5-1 to TRBJ1-1; tentatively, D is TRBD1 (5 bases). Germline V gene sequence: CDR1 SGHRS, CDR2 YFSETQ. V lost 0 bases, J lost 3 bases, and 12 bases lay in between. The CDR3 covers 15 residues. DNA for the CDR3: TGCGCCAGCAGCTTGGGACAGACGACCCACACTGAAGCTTTCTTT. Its protein product is CASSLGQTTHTEAFF.

This sequence joins TRBV20-1 and TRBJ2-7; D ambiguous. CDR3 size: 17 residues. The germline CDR1 and CDR2 sequences are DFQATT and SNEGSKA (reference sequence). V was clipped by 0 bases and J by 2 bases, with 20 bases between them. The CDR3: CSARDRRGSHPPYEQYV. CDR3 coding DNA: TGCAGTGCTAGAGATCGTCGAGGCAGCCACCCTCCCTACGAGCAGTACGTC.

This clonotype has just a few counts. The chain couples TRBV4-2 to TRBJ2-2; no firm D call. Germline lookup yields CDR1 LGHNA and CDR2 YNFKEQ. Trimming left V 2 bases short and J 5 bases short, with 12 bases between. The CDR3 runs to 15 residues. The CDR3 region is CASSQHGTVTGELFF. The CDR3 coding sequence is TGTGCCAGCAGCCAACACGGCACTGTAACCGGGGAGCTGTTTTTT.

This clonotype has only a few counts. The CDR3 DNA sequence: TGTGCCAGCAGCTCAACCGGGACAGTCCAAGAGACCCAGTACTTC. Translated: CASSSTGTVQETQYF. The chain has TRBV12-3 or TRBV12-4 and TRBJ2-5, with 7 bases lining up with TRBD1. Trimming took 6 bases from V and 1 from J; bases not matched to a gene: 8. The CDR3 is 15 residues long.

The V gene is TRBV28, the J gene TRBJ2-7, with D maybe TRBD2 (6 bases). The CDR3 has 11 residues. V was trimmed by 6 bases and J by 6 bases, leaving 9 bases between them. CDR1 is MDHEN and CDR2 is SYDVKM in the germline V gene. In nucleotides, the CDR3 is TGTGCCAGCAGGCGAGCGGGCGAGCAGTACGTC. It specifies CASRRAGEQYV.